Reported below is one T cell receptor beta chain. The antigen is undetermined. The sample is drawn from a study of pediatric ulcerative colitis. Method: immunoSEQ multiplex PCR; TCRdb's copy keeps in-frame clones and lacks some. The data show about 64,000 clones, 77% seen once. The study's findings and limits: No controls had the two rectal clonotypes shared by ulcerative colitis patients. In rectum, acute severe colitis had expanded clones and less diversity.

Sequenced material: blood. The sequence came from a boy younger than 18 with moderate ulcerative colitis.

The CDR3 sequence is CASSLILAGVSEQYF. CDR3 nucleotide sequence: TGTGCCAGCAGCTTGATCCTAGCGGGAGTATCCGAGCAGTACTTC. This chain connects TRBV5-6 to TRBJ2-7, with TRBD2 identical over 10 bases. The CDR3 spans 15 residues. Trimming at V came to 1 base and at J to 6 bases, leaving 7 bases not matched to a gene. Germline V gene data show CDR1 as SGHDT and CDR2 as YYEEEE.